The clone carrying this T cell receptor (beta chain) came up many times. J lost 2 bases, V lost 1 base, and 9 bases had no gene match. This CDR3 is built from 17 residues. Germline-derived CDR1 and CDR2 are SGHDN and FVKESK. These data come from a study of beta chain features in type 1 diabetes. Cells sorted by CD45RO/CCR7/CD25/CD127/CD95/CD27 comprised CD4+ naive, central memory, regulatory and stem cell-like memory cells. What was sequenced were expressed TCRB transcripts, since all of the isolated RNA had been reverse transcribed. TCRdb's copy holds only in-frame clones and misses some; the assay was immunoSEQ multiplex PCR. Here the sample spans 250,000 to 300,000 clones, 7% to 9% being singletons.

Sequencing was done on a sample of central memory CD4+ T cells from blood. This chain joins TRBV14 and TRBJ2-7; 9 bases are shared with TRBD2. This TCR derives from a woman aged 18-35 years in good health. The CDR3: CASSQVTPTSGPYEQYF. CDR3 DNA sequence: TGTGCCAGCAGCCAAGTGACCCCTACTAGCGGGCCCTACGAGCAGTACTTC.